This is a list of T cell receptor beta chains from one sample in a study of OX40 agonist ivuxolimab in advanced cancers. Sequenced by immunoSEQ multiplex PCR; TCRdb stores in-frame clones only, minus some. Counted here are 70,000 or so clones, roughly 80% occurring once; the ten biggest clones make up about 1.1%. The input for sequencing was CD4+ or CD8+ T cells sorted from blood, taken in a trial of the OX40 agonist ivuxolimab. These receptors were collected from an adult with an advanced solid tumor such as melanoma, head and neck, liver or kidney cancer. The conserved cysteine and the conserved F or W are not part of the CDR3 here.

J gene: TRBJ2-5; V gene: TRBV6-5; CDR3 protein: ASSYGRGAGETQY
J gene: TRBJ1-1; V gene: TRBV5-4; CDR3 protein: ASSLAGPPGEAF
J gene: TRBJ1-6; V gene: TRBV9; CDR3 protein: ASSAGTGMLLGNSPLH
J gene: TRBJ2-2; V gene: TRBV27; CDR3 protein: ASEAGGPGSPGELF
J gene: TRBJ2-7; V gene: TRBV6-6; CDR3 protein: ASSYSIANEQY
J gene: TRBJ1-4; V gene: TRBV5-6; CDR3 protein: ASSFGTGVEKLF
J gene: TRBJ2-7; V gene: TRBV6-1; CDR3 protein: ASSEGFMGQGSPYYEQY
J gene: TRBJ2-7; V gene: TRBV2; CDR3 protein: ASTWSVGRTYEQY
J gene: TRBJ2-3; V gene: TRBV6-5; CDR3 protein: ASGGVDTQY
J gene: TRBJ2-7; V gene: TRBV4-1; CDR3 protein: ASSQLGSGGEQY
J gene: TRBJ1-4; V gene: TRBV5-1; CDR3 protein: ASSYERGPNEKLF
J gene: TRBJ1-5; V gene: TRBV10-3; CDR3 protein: AISESTPNQPQH
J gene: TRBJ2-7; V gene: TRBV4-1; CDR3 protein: ASSQASGQGVYEQY
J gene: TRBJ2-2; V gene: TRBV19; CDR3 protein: ASSTQAGAGELF
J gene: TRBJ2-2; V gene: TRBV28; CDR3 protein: ATDRRTGELF
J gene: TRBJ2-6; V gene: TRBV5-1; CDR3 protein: ASSSTGGRGGANVLT
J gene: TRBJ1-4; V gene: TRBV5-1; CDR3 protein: ASSERTGGEKLF
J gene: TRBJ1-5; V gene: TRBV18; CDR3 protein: ASSRQDNQPQH
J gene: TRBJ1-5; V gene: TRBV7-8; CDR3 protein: ASSLGFRDGYQPQH
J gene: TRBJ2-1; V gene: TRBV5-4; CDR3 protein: ASSLGGLNNEQF
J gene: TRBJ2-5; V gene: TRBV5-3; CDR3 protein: ARSLRSGGGSQY
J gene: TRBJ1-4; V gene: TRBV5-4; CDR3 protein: ASSTRGEKLF
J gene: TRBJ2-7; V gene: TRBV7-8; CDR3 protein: ASSLTGDFYEQY
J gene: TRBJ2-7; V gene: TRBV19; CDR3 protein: ASSIEGHAHSYEQY
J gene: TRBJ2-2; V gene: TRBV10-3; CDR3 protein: AIRAGGNTGELF
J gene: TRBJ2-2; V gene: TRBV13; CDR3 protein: ASSRRDRGTGELF
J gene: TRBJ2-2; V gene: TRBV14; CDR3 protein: ASRQGLAVHTGELF
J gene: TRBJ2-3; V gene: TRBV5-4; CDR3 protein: ASSPGTSGRNTDTQY
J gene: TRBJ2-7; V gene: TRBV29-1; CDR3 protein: SVEAGQGSHEQY
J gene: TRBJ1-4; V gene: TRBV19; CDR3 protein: ASSIGKANEKLF
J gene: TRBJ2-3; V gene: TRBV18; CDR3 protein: ASSPGQVSTDTQY
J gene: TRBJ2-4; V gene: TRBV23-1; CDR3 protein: ASSQSGPGFTPPAKNIQY
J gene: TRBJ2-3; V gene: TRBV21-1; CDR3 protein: ATDTQY
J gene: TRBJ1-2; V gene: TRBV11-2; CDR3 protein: ASSLDKGASGYT
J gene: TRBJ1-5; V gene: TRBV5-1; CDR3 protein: ASRDSENQPQH
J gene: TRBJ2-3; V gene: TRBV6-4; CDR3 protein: AIQTRPGTDTQY